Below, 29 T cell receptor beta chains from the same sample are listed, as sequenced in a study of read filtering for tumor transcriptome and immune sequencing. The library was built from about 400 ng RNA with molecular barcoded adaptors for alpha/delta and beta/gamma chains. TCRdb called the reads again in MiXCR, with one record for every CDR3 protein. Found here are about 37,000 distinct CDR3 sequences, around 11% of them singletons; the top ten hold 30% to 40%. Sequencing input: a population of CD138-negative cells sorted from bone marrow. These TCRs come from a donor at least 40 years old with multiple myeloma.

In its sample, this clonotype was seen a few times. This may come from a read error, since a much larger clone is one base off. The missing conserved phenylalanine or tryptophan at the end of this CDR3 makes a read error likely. The CDR3 spells CASSPSTGKNTGELFS. Here the CDR3 DNA reads TGTGCCAGCAGCCCATCAACGGGGAAGAACACCGGGGAGCTGTTTTCT. The rearrangement joins TRBV5-4 to TRBJ2-2, with a possible D match to TRBD2 (5 bases). CDR3 length: 16 amino acids. V was cut by 4 bases and J by 1 base, with 14 bases left in between. Germline V gene sequence: CDR1 SGHNT, CDR2 YYREEE (reference sequence).

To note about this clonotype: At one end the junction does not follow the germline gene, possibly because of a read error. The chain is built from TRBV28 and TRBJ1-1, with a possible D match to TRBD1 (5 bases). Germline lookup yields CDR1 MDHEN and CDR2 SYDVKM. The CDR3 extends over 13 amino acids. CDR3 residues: CASSLKGRTEALF. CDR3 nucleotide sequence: TGTGCCAGCAGTTTGAAGGGGAGGACTGAAGCTCTCTTC.

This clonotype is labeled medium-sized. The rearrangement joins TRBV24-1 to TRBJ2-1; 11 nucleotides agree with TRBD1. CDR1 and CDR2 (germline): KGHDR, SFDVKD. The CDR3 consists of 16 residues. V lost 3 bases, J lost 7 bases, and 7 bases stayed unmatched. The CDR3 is CATSDPGQGELNEQFF. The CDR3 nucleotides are TGTGCCACCAGTGATCCGGGACAGGGGGAACTTAATGAGCAGTTCTTC.

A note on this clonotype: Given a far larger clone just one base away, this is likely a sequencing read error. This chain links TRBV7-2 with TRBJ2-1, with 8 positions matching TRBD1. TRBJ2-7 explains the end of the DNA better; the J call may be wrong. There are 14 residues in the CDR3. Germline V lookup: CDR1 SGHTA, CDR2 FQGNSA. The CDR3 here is CASSLNDRGNEQYF. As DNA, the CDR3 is TGTGCCAGCAGCTTAAATGACAGGGGCAATGAGCAGTACTTC.

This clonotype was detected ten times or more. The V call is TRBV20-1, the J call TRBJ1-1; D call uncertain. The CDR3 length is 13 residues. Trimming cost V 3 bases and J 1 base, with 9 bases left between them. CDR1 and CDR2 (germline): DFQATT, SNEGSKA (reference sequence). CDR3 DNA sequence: TGCAGTGCTAGGGAGACCGGGAACACTGAAGCTTTCTTT. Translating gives CSARETGNTEAFF.

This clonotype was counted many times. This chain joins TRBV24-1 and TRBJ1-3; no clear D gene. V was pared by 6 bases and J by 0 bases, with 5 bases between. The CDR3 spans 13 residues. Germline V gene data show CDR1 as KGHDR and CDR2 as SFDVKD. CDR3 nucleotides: TGTGCCACCAGTTCATACTCTGGAAACACCATATATTTT. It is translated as CATSSYSGNTIYF.

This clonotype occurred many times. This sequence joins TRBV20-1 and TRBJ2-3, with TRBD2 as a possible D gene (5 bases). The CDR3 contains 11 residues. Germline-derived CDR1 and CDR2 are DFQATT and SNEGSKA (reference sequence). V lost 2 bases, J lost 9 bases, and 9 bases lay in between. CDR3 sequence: CSARSGGTQYF. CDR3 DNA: TGCAGTGCTAGATCAGGAGGCACGCAGTATTTT.

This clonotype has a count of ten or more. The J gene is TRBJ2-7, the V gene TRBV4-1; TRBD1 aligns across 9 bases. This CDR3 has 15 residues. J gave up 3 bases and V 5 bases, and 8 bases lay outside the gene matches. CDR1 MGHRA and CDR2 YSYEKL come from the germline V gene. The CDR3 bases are TGCGCCAGCAGCTTGCGGGGGACAGGGATCTACGAGCAGTACTTC. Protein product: CASSLRGTGIYEQYF.

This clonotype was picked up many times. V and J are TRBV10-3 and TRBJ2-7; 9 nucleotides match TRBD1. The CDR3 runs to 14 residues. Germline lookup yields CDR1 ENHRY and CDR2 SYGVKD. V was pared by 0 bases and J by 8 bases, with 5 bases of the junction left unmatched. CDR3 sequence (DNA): TGTGCCATCAGTGAGTCAGGACAGGGGCAAAAGCAGTACTTC. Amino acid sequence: CAISESGQGQKQYF.

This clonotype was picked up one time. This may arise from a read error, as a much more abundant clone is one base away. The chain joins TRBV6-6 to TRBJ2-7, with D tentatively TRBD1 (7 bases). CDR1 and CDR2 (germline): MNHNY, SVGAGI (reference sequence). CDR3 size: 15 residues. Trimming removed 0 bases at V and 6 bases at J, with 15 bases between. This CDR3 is CASSYSGQEGLEQYF. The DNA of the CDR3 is TGTGCCAGCAGTTACTCCGGACAGGAGGGTCTCGAGCAGTACTTC.

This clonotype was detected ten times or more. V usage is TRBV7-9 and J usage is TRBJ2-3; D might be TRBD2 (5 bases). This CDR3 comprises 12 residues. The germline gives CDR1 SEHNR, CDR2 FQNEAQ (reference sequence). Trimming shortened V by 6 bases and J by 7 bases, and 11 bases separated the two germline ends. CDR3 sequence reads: CASSLPGNTQYF. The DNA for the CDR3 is TGTGCCAGCAGTCTCCCGGGGAATACGCAGTATTTT.

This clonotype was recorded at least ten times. CDR3 amino acids: CASSGVQGARTEAFF. The CDR3 DNA follows: TGCGCCAGCAGCGGCGTCCAGGGGGCGCGGACTGAAGCTTTCTTT. The V and J genes are TRBV5-1 and TRBJ1-1; 8 bases are shared with TRBD1. Germline values: CDR1 SGHRS, CDR2 YFSETQ. The CDR3 has 15 amino acids. V trimming: 4 bases; J trimming: 5 bases; junction bases outside the gene matches: 10.

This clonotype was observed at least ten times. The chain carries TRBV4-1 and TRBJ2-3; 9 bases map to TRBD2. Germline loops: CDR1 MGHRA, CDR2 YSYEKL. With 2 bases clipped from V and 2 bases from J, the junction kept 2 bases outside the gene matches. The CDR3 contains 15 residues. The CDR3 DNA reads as TGCGCCAGCAGCCAAAGCGGGGGGATCACAGATACGCAGTATTTT. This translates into CASSQSGGITDTQYF.

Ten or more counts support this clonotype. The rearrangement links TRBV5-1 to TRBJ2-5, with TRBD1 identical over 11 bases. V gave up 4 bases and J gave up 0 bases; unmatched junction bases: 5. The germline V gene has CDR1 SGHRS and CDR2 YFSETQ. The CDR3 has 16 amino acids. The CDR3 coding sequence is TGCGCCAGCAGCCTGGGGACAGGGGGTTACCAAGAGACCCAGTACTTC. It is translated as CASSLGTGGYQETQYF. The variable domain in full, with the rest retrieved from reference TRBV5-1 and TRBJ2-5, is KAGVTQTPRYLIKTRGQQVTLSCSPISGHRSVSWYQQTPGQGLQFLFEYFSETQRNKGNFPGRFSGRQFSNSRSEMNVSTLELGDSALYLCASSLGTGGYQETQYFGPGTRLLVL.

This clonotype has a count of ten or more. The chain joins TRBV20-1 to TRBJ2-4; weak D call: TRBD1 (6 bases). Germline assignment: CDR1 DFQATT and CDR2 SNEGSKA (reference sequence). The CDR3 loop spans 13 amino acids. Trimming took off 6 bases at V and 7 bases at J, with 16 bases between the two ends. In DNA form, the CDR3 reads TGCAGTGCCAGAACCAGGGGCTTGAACATTCAGTACTTC. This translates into CSARTRGLNIQYF.

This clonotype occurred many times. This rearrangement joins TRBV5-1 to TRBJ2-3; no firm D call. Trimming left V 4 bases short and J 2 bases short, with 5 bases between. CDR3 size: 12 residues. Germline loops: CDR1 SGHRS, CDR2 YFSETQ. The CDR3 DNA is TGCGCCAGCAGCCCTTACACAGATACGCAGTATTTT. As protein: CASSPYTDTQYF.

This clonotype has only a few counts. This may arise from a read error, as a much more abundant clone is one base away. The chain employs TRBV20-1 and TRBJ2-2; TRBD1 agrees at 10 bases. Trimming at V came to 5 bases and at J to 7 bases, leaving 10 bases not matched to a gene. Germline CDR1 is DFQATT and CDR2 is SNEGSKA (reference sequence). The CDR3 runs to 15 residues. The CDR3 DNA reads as TGCAGTGCTGGACAGGGGGGACCCGGTATCGGGGAGCTGTTTTTT. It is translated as CSAGQGGPGIGELFF.

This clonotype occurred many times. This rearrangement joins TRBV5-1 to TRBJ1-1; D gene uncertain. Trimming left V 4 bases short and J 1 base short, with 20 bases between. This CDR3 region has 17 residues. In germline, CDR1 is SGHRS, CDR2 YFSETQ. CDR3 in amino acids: CASSAGPPMDGNTEAFF. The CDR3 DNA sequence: TGCGCCAGCAGCGCCGGGCCCCCGATGGATGGGAACACTGAAGCTTTCTTT.

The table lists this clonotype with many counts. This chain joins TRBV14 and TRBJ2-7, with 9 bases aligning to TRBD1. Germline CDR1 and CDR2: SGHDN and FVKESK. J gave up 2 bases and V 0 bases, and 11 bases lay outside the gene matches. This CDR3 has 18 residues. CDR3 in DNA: TGTGCCAGCAGCCAAGAGGGGACAGGGCTCTCCTATCCCTACGAGCAGTACTTC. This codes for CASSQEGTGLSYPYEQYF.

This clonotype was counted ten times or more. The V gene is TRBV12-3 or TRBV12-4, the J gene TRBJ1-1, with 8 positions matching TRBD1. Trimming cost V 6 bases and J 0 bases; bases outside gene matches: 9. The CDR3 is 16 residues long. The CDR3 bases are TGTGCCAGCAGCCGGTGGACAGGGCTTATGAACACTGAAGCTTTCTTT. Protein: CASSRWTGLMNTEAFF.

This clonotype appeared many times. The CDR3 DNA reads as TGCGCCAGCAGCTCCGGGCCGGGGGGAGGGGAGCAGTTCTTC. Its translation: CASSSGPGGGEQFF. V is TRBV5-1 and J is TRBJ2-1, with TRBD2 matching 7 bases. Germline V gene sequence: CDR1 SGHRS, CDR2 YFSETQ. The CDR3 is made up of 14 amino acids. V shed 3 bases, J shed 10 bases, and the junction held 10 bases outside the gene matches.

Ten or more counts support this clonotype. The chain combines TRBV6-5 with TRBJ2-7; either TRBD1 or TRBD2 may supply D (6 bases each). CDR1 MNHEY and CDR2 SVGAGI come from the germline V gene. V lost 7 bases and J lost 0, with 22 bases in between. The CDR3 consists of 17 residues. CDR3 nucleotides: TGTGCCAGCACCCCCGAGTCCGGGGGCGCCCCCTCCTACGAGCAGTACTTC. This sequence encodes CASTPESGGAPSYEQYF.

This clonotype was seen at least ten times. For the CDR3, the DNA is TGTGCCAGCAGTCACGGACAGGGAGAAAAACTGTTTTTT. Protein: CASSHGQGEKLFF. The chain recombines TRBV28 with TRBJ1-4, with 8 nucleotides matching TRBD1. The germline gives CDR1 MDHEN, CDR2 SYDVKM. The CDR3 loop spans 13 amino acids. V gave up 5 bases and J gave up 8 bases; unmatched junction bases: 4.

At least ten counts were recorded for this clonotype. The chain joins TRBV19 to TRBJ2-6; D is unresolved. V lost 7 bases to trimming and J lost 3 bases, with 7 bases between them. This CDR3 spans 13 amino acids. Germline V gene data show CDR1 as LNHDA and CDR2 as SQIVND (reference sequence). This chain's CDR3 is CASTTHGANVLTF. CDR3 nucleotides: TGTGCCAGTACCACCCATGGGGCCAACGTCCTGACTTTC.

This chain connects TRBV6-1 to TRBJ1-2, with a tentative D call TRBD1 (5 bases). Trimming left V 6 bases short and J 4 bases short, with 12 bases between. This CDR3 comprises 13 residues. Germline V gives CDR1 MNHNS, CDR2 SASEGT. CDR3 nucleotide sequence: TGTGCCAGCAGGGAACAGGCGCCCTATGGCTACACCTTC. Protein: CASREQAPYGYTF.

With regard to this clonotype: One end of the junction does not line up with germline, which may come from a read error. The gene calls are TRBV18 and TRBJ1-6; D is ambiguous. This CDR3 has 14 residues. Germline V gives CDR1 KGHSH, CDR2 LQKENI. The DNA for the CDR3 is TGTGTCAGCTCACGATCCTTGTATAATTCACCCCTCCACTTT. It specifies CVSSRSLYNSPLHF.

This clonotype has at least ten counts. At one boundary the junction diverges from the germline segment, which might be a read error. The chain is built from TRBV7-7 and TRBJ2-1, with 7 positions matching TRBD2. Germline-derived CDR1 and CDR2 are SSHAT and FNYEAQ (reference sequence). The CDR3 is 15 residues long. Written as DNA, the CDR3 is TGTGCTAGCAGCTTAGGAACTAGCGAGTACAATGAGCAGTTCTTC. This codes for CASSLGTSEYNEQFF.

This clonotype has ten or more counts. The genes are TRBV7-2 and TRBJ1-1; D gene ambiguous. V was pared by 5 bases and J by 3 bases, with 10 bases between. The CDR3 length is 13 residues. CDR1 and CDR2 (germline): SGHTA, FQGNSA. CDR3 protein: CASSPQEDTEAFF. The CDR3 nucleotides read TGTGCCAGCAGCCCCCAGGAGGACACTGAAGCTTTCTTT.

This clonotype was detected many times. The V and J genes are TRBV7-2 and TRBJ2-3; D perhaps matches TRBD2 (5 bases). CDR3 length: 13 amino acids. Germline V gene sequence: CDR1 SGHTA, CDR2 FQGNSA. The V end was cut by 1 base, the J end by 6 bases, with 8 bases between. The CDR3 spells CASSLEAADTQYF. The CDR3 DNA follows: TGTGCCAGCAGCTTAGAAGCGGCGGATACGCAGTATTTT.